This TCR beta chain was sequenced during a study of T cell responses to AZD1222 COVID-19 vaccine. The repertoire was sequenced with immunoSEQ multiplex PCR; TCRdb's copy has only in-frame clones and lacks some. Of approximately 80,000 clones detected, 88% appear once; the ten largest clones hold 4% to 5.5%. The receptor comes from an adult in good health. The material sequenced was peripheral blood, taken on day 0 of MenACWY control vaccination.

This chain's CDR3 is CATSREGRGLGTEAFF. The CDR3 DNA sequence: TGTGCCACCAGCAGAGAGGGCAGGGGCCTTGGGACTGAAGCTTTCTTT. J is TRBJ1-1 and V is TRBV15, with a weak D call TRBD1 (6 bases). Trimming took off 0 bases at V and 5 bases at J, with 16 bases between the two ends. Germline V gene data show CDR1 as LNHNV and CDR2 as YYDKDF (reference sequence). There are 16 residues in the CDR3.